What follows are 21 T cell receptor beta chains derived from one specimen sequenced in a study of shared clonotypes between healthy human individuals. Here immunoSEQ multiplex PCR was the method, and the copy in TCRdb shows in-frame clones only, minus some. The table lists about 1 million clones, about three quarters of them singletons. Sequencing was carried out using memory CD4+ T cells sorted from blood. As to subset: CD45RA-negative fraction. The receptors originated from a young man in good health.

This chain connects TRBV11-2 to TRBJ2-4; 9 positions agree with TRBD2. The V gene's germline CDR1 is SGHAT and CDR2 FQNNGV. The J segment lost 8 bases and the V segment lost 5 bases, leaving 13 bases of the junction unmatched. The CDR3 sequence is 16 residues long. This chain's CDR3 is CASSTRPLAGGDIQYF. CDR3 DNA: TGTGCCAGCAGCACCCGACCACTAGCGGGTGGGGACATTCAGTACTTC.

This clone was seen just once. The rearrangement joins TRBV6-4 to TRBJ2-5; TRBD2 is a possible D gene (5 bases). Germline CDR1 MRHNA, CDR2 SNTAGT. The V end lost 2 bases, the J end lost 5 bases, and 9 bases lay between the germline ends. This CDR3 has 13 residues. This chain's CDR3 is CASSDSGVETQYF. DNA for the CDR3: TGTGCCAGCAGTGACAGCGGCGTGGAGACCCAGTACTTC.

This chain connects TRBV2 to TRBJ2-7, with 7 bases aligning to TRBD1. Germline trimming cut 5 bases from V and 4 bases from J; bases unmatched to any gene: 11. CDR1 is SNHLY, CDR2 FYNNEI, per germline. The CDR3 has 15 amino acids. This CDR3 reads CASSRNRGLEYEQYF. The DNA of the CDR3 is TGTGCCAGCAGTCGAAACAGGGGCCTGGAATACGAGCAGTACTTC.

This clone was counted once. The sample carries other DNA sequences with the same CDR3. The rearrangement uses TRBV28 and TRBJ1-2, with TRBD1 as a possible D gene (5 bases). CDR3 size: 15 residues. Looked up from germline, CDR1 is MDHEN and CDR2 is SYDVKM. Trimming shortened V by 3 bases and J by 2 bases, and 13 bases separated the two germline ends. In nucleotides, the CDR3 is TGTGCCAGCAGTTTGGGAGGGGCTGTCAACTATGGCTACACCTTC. Amino acid sequence: CASSLGGAVNYGYTF.

This sequence joins TRBV30 and TRBJ1-6; D uncertain. CDR1 GTSNPN and CDR2 SVGIG come from the germline V gene (reference sequence). The CDR3 is made up of 13 amino acids. V lost 3 bases and J lost 5, with 8 bases in between. CDR3 in amino acids: CAWRPQNNSPLHF. CDR3 in DNA: TGTGCCTGGAGGCCTCAAAATAATTCACCCCTCCACTTT.

The CDR3 loop is CASRPTISAEQYF. The CDR3 DNA reads TGTGCCAGCCGCCCGACCATATCGGCCGAGCAGTACTTC. The rearrangement joins TRBV18 to TRBJ2-7; D is unclear. Germline V gene data show CDR1 as KGHSH and CDR2 as LQKENI. Trimming left V 8 bases short and J 6 bases short, with 17 bases between. This CDR3 contains 13 residues.

This clone was seen only a few times. The sample holds other DNA sequences that translate to the same CDR3. This rearrangement joins TRBV10-3 to TRBJ1-2; D is possibly TRBD1 (6 bases). The CDR3 length is 14 residues. Germline-derived CDR1 and CDR2 are ENHRY and SYGVKD. V was trimmed by 0 bases and J by 2 bases, leaving 7 bases between them. In DNA, the CDR3 is TGTGCCATCAGTGAGTCGGACAGAAACTATGGCTACACCTTC. Translation: CAISESDRNYGYTF.

The chain joins TRBV28 to TRBJ1-5; tentative D call: TRBD1 (5 bases). In germline, CDR1 is MDHEN, CDR2 SYDVKM. V gave up 5 bases and J gave up 5 bases, with 19 bases separating them. The CDR3 has 16 amino acids. The CDR3 nucleotides are TGTGCCAGCAGTCTGGCCTTCGGGACGGGGGATCAGCCCCAGCATTTT. This translates into CASSLAFGTGDQPQHF.

The chain couples TRBV5-4 to TRBJ2-7; possible D gene TRBD2, 6 bases. Germline assignment: CDR1 SGHNT and CDR2 YYREEE (reference sequence). The CDR3 totals 15 residues. Trimming left V 0 bases short and J 3 bases short, with 13 bases between. CDR3 coding DNA: TGTGCCAGCAGCTTGGCCGGAGCAGCGGGCTACGAGCAGTACTTC. This codes for CASSLAGAAGYEQYF.

V is TRBV2 and J is TRBJ2-3; 7 bases are a match to TRBD1. Looked up from germline, CDR1 is SNHLY and CDR2 is FYNNEI. CDR3 size: 15 residues. V was clipped by 1 base and J by 1 base; unmatched bases: 2. The CDR3 loop is CASSEVGGGTDTQYF. CDR3 in DNA: TGTGCCAGCAGTGAAGTAGGGGGCGGCACAGATACGCAGTATTTT.

In its sample, this clone was seen once. V usage is TRBV4-2 and J usage is TRBJ1-4; D not resolved. With 2 bases removed from V and 0 bases from J, the gap between germline ends came to 7 bases. The CDR3 is made up of 15 amino acids. Per germline, CDR1 LGHNA and CDR2 YNFKEQ. The CDR3 sequence is CASSQSRATNEKLFF. Here the CDR3 DNA reads TGTGCCAGCAGCCAAAGTAGGGCAACTAATGAAAAACTGTTTTTT.

The chain recombines TRBV6-1 with TRBJ2-6; 7 nucleotides agree with TRBD1. The CDR3 totals 18 residues. Germline V lookup: CDR1 MNHNS, CDR2 SASEGT. V lost 3 bases and J lost 5; bases outside the gene matches: 13. CDR3 sequence reads: CASSDGTAFRSRANVLTF. The CDR3 DNA follows: TGTGCCAGCAGTGACGGGACAGCCTTTCGCTCAAGGGCCAACGTCCTGACTTTC.

Comment on this clone: This sample includes further DNA sequences coding for the same CDR3. The chain joins TRBV14 to TRBJ1-1; D might be TRBD1 (5 bases). Trimming left V 3 bases short and J 5 bases short, with 10 bases between. CDR1 and CDR2 from the germline V gene are SGHDN and FVKESK. This CDR3 has 13 amino acids. This CDR3 reads CASSQAPGTEAFF. Here the CDR3 DNA reads TGTGCCAGCAGCCAGGCCCCAGGGACTGAAGCTTTCTTT.

The chain employs TRBV21-1 and TRBJ2-3; TRBD1 is the table's D call and was not checked against the DNA. TRBV21-1 is a pseudogene segment. CDR3 length: 16 amino acids. The CDR3 DNA is TGTGCCAGCAGCATTTCAGGTCCCGCTTACACAGATACGCAGTATTTT. This codes for CASSISGPAYTDTQYF.

V gene TRBV11-2 combines with J gene TRBJ1-4, with TRBD1 matching 9 bases. V dropped 5 bases and J dropped 5; count of bases not matched to a gene: 6. CDR3 size: 15 residues. CDR1 and CDR2 (germline): SGHAT, FQNNGV. The DNA for the CDR3 is TGTGCCAGCAGCGACGGGGACAGGGTAAATGAAAAACTGTTTTTT. Residues: CASSDGDRVNEKLFF.

The chain's CDR3 is CASRETHSANYGYTF. CDR3 sequence (DNA): TGTGCCAGCAGAGAAACACACAGCGCCAACTATGGCTACACCTTC. This rearrangement joins TRBV6-1 to TRBJ1-2; no clear D. CDR3 length: 15 residues. The V gene's germline CDR1 is MNHNS and CDR2 SASEGT. Trimming cost V 6 bases and J 2 bases, with 16 bases left between them.

The chain joins TRBV7-2 to TRBJ2-1, with TRBD2 as a possible D gene (6 bases). Germline V lookup: CDR1 SGHTA, CDR2 FQGNSA. This CDR3 has 19 residues. Trimming stripped 1 base from V and 5 bases from J, with 24 bases between. CDR3 sequence: CASSLDSGFGLALNNEQFF. The CDR3 nucleotides are TGTGCCAGCAGCTTAGATTCTGGTTTTGGTCTAGCGCTAAACAATGAGCAGTTCTTC. The entire variable domain, with the rest obtained from reference TRBV7-2 and TRBJ2-1, is as follows: GAGVSQSPSNKVTEKGKDVELRCDPISGHTALYWYRQSLGQGLEFLIYFQGNSAPDKSGLPSDRFSAERTGGSVSTLTIQRTQQEDSAVYLCASSLDSGFGLALNNEQFFGPGTRLTVL.

The CDR3 spells CASASTGGNYGYTF. CDR3 coding DNA: TGTGCCAGTGCCTCTACAGGGGGCAACTATGGCTACACCTTC. The chain has TRBV19 and TRBJ1-2; TRBD1 matches at 9 bases. Germline V gives CDR1 LNHDA, CDR2 SQIVND (reference sequence). V was clipped by 8 bases and J by 2 bases; unmatched bases: 6. The CDR3 loop spans 14 amino acids.

This clone was seen many times. The chain carries TRBV7-2 and TRBJ2-3, with 8 bases fitting TRBD2. This CDR3 is 16 amino acids long. Germline CDR1 reads SGHTA; CDR2 reads FQGNSA. After removal of 1 base from V and 2 bases from J, the junction contained 5 bases not matched to a gene. CDR3 loop: CASSLEGTRPTDTQYF. CDR3 coding DNA: TGTGCCAGCAGCTTAGAAGGGACTAGACCCACAGATACGCAGTATTTT.

The chain uses TRBV6-1 and TRBJ2-7; no clear D gene. The CDR3 is made up of 12 amino acids. The V end was cut by 6 bases, the J end by 3 bases, with 9 bases between. Per germline, CDR1 MNHNS and CDR2 SASEGT. The CDR3 sequence is CASRVRNYEQYF. The DNA of the CDR3 is TGTGCCAGCAGAGTTAGGAACTACGAGCAGTACTTC.

The chain employs TRBV5-1 and TRBJ2-1; the D call may be TRBD1 or TRBD2 (7 bases each). The CDR3 has 15 residues. Trimming left V 4 bases short and J 12 bases short, with 23 bases between. The germline CDR1 and CDR2 sequences are SGHRS and YFSETQ. DNA of the CDR3: TGCGCCAGCAGCGCCGCCCCTAGCGGAGGGGGCGGGCAGTTCTTC. The encoded protein is CASSAAPSGGGGQFF.